These 32 T cell receptor beta chains were sequenced from one sample in a study of blood T cell repertoires in COVID-19. Sequencing was performed with immunoSEQ multiplex PCR; in TCRdb, only in-frame clones are kept and a portion is missing. The table includes about 69,000 clones, approximately 80% detected once. The sample consisted of peripheral blood. These receptors were obtained from a middle-aged man with COVID-19, enrolled during active disease.

The J gene is TRBJ2-1, the V gene TRBV20-1, with D possibly TRBD2 on 6 matching bases. CDR1 is DFQATT, CDR2 SNEGSKA, per germline (reference sequence). CDR3 size: 15 residues. V was trimmed by 3 bases and J by 3 bases, leaving 15 bases between them. Here the CDR3 DNA reads TGCAGTGCTAGTCACGACGGGGGACTCTACAATGAGCAGTTCTTC. Protein sequence: CSASHDGGLYNEQFF.

V is TRBV29-1 and J is TRBJ2-7; D unresolved. Trimming cost V 5 bases and J 0 bases, with 11 bases left between them. From germline, CDR1 is SQVTM and CDR2 ANQGSEA. This CDR3 region has 13 residues. CDR3 in DNA: TGCAGCGTTCTCCCAACAGACTCCTACGAGCAGTACTTC. Its translation: CSVLPTDSYEQYF.

V usage is TRBV4-3 and J usage is TRBJ2-5; 10 bases are shared with TRBD2. Germline V lookup: CDR1 LGHNA, CDR2 YSLEER. The CDR3 contains 19 residues. V lost 0 bases and J lost 7; bases outside the gene matches: 17. The CDR3 DNA sequence: TGCGCCAGCAGCCAAGACCCGACTAGCGGGCGGACCTCCGTGGGGACCCAGTACTTC. Translated, it gives CASSQDPTSGRTSVGTQYF.

J is TRBJ1-5 and V is TRBV6-5; weak D call: TRBD1 (6 bases). Germline CDR1 reads MNHEY; CDR2 reads SVGAGI. The CDR3 contains 12 residues. The V end was cut by 9 bases, the J end by 5 bases, with 11 bases between. CDR3 nucleotides: TGTGCCAGTAGGGACACCGATCAGCCCCAGCATTTT. It is translated as CASRDTDQPQHF.

The V and J genes are TRBV4-2 and TRBJ1-6, with 8 bases that match TRBD1. The germline gives CDR1 LGHNA, CDR2 YNFKEQ. This CDR3 spans 14 amino acids. J was trimmed by 9 bases and V by 8 bases; bases with no gene match: 9. CDR3 residues: CASGSGGLGSPLHF. The CDR3 DNA sequence: TGTGCCAGCGGGTCAGGGGGCTTAGGTTCACCCCTCCACTTT.

The CDR3 DNA is TGTGCCAGCAGCTCCCTTGGACTAGCGGGGGCCACCGGGGAGCTGTTTTTT. Translated, it gives CASSSLGLAGATGELFF. This sequence joins TRBV7-9 and TRBJ2-2, with TRBD2 identical over 13 bases. Germline assignment: CDR1 SEHNR and CDR2 FQNEAQ (reference sequence). V lost 4 bases, J lost 4 bases, and 6 bases stayed unmatched. The CDR3 has 17 amino acids.

This rearrangement joins TRBV6-1 to TRBJ1-2; TRBD1 aligns across 7 bases. Germline V gene sequence: CDR1 MNHNS, CDR2 SASEGT. CDR3 size: 15 residues. Unmatched junction bases numbered 5, after V lost 1 base and J lost 3 bases. CDR3 residues: CASSEGQGGYYGYTF. In DNA form, the CDR3 reads TGTGCCAGCAGTGAAGGACAGGGAGGATACTATGGCTACACCTTC.

The chain couples TRBV6-6 to TRBJ2-7; D is unclear. This CDR3 is 14 amino acids long. Germline loops: CDR1 MNHNY, CDR2 SVGAGI (reference sequence). V gave up 2 bases and J gave up 3 bases, with 11 bases separating them. CDR3 DNA sequence: TGTGCCAGCAGTTACGGAGTAAACTTCTACGAGCAGTACTTC. It translates to CASSYGVNFYEQYF.

This chain links TRBV7-6 with TRBJ2-2; 9 positions match TRBD1. CDR3 length: 16 residues. The V and J ends lost 5 bases and 5 bases, in that order; junction bases with no gene match: 9. Germline V gene data show CDR1 as SGHVS and CDR2 as FNYEAQ. The CDR3 protein is CASSDIRQGVTGELFF. In DNA, the CDR3 is TGTGCCAGCAGCGATATCCGACAGGGGGTAACCGGGGAGCTGTTTTTT.

The V call is TRBV27, the J call TRBJ2-3; 8 nucleotides agree with TRBD1. Germline trimming cut 2 bases from V and 4 bases from J; bases unmatched to any gene: 5. The CDR3 consists of 15 residues. CDR1 and CDR2 from the germline V gene are MNHEY and SMNVEV (reference sequence). DNA of the CDR3: TGTGCCAGCAGTTTAGACCGACAGGGGTCAGATACGCAGTATTTT. Amino acid sequence: CASSLDRQGSDTQYF.

This clone showed up just a few times. At the DNA level, this CDR3 is encoded by other sequences in the same sample as well. The V call is TRBV6-1, the J call TRBJ1-6, with no clear D. V was clipped by 1 base and J by 9 bases, with 7 bases between them. Germline CDR1 and CDR2: MNHNS and SASEGT. CDR3 length equals 13 residues. The CDR3 loop reads CASSEVGGSPLHF. CDR3 coding DNA: TGTGCCAGCAGTGAAGTCGGCGGTTCACCCCTCCACTTT.

The V call is TRBV9, the J call TRBJ2-1; TRBD2 matches 11 bases. Germline CDR1 is SGDLS and CDR2 is YYNGEE. CDR3 length: 19 residues. V trimming: 0 bases; J trimming: 5 bases; junction bases outside the gene matches: 13. DNA for the CDR3: TGTGCCAGCAGCGTAGTAGCTCTAGCGGGGGGTCTTTTAAACAATGAGCAGTTCTTC. Its translation: CASSVVALAGGLLNNEQFF.

The CDR3 sequence is CASSPRDRVGDTQYF. Here the CDR3 DNA reads TGTGCCAGCAGCCCCAGGGACAGGGTAGGAGATACGCAGTATTTT. The chain recombines TRBV6-5 with TRBJ2-3; 9 bases line up with TRBD1. The V and J ends lost 6 bases and 5 bases, in that order; junction bases with no gene match: 9. The CDR3 totals 15 residues. CDR1 is MNHEY and CDR2 is SVGAGI in the germline V gene.

The V call is TRBV25-1, the J call TRBJ2-2; D possibly corresponds to TRBD2 (6 bases). CDR3 length equals 14 residues. The V gene's germline CDR1 is MGHDK and CDR2 SYGVNS. Trimming took off 2 bases at V and 6 bases at J, with 10 bases between the two ends. The DNA for the CDR3 is TGTGCCAGCAGTGAAGGGGGGTGGGCCGGGGAGCTGTTTTTT. Translation gives CASSEGGWAGELFF. Drawing the rest from reference TRBV25-1 and TRBJ2-2, the complete variable domain is EADIYQTPRYLVIGTGKKITLECSQTMGHDKMYWYQQDPGMELHLIHYSYGVNSTEKGDLSSESTVSRIRTEHFPLTLESARPSHTSQYLCASSEGGWAGELFFGEGSRLTVL.

This clone was counted once. The chain joins TRBV7-3 to TRBJ1-3; D unclear. The CDR3 spans 15 residues. The ends were cut back, 5 bases at V and 1 base at J, with 12 bases in the middle. CDR1 SGHTA and CDR2 FQGTGA come from the germline V gene. CDR3 amino acids: CASSPVHASGNTIYF. Written as DNA, the CDR3 is TGTGCCAGCAGCCCCGTACACGCATCTGGAAACACCATATATTTT.

This chain connects TRBV5-4 to TRBJ2-7, with TRBD2 identical over 12 bases. This CDR3 is built from 17 residues. V lost 1 base to trimming and J lost 2 bases; unmatched junction nucleotides: 7. The germline V gene encodes CDR1 SGHNT and CDR2 YYREEE (reference sequence). The CDR3 nucleotides read TGTGCCAGCAGCTTGTCAGGACTAGCGGGGATAACCTACGAGCAGTACTTC. It translates to CASSLSGLAGITYEQYF.

The CDR3 coding sequence is TGCAGTGCGAGTTCGGCAGGTCCCTACAATGAGCAGTTCTTC. Encoded protein: CSASSAGPYNEQFF. The chain couples TRBV20-1 to TRBJ2-1; no firm D call. Germline CDR1 is DFQATT and CDR2 is SNEGSKA (reference sequence). This CDR3 has 14 amino acids. Trimming took 6 bases from V and 2 from J, leaving 14 bases between them.

This clone was counted a few times. The rearrangement joins TRBV5-4 to TRBJ2-1; 14 bases agree with TRBD2. Germline-derived CDR1 and CDR2 are SGHNT and YYREEE (reference sequence). This CDR3 region has 19 residues. V shed 1 base and J 3 bases; nucleotides not matched to a gene: 9. Here the CDR3 DNA reads TGTGCCAGCAGCTTGACTAGACTAGCGGGGGGGCCCCTCTACAATGAGCAGTTCTTC. This gives the protein CASSLTRLAGGPLYNEQFF.

This CDR3 reads CASSDGQGPEAFF. The CDR3 coding sequence is TGTGCCAGCAGTGACGGACAGGGCCCGGAAGCTTTCTTT. The chain uses TRBV6-6 and TRBJ1-1, with TRBD1 matching over 8 bases. Germline values: CDR1 MNHNY, CDR2 SVGAGI (reference sequence). The CDR3 spans 13 residues. V dropped 5 bases and J dropped 8; count of bases not matched to a gene: 7.

This rearrangement joins TRBV19 to TRBJ1-1; 10 bases align to TRBD1. From germline, CDR1 is LNHDA and CDR2 SQIVND (reference sequence). V trimming: 6 bases; J trimming: 2 bases; junction bases outside the gene matches: 6. The CDR3 is 15 residues long. CDR3 bases: TGTGCCAGTAGGCTGACAGGGGGCAGAAACACTGAAGCTTTCTTT. Amino acid sequence: CASRLTGGRNTEAFF.

The chain has TRBV5-6 and TRBJ1-5; 9 nucleotides align to TRBD1. The CDR3 is 17 residues long. Losses at the gene ends were 3 bases for V and 8 bases for J; bases not matched to a gene: 15. Germline V gene lookup returns CDR1 SGHDT and CDR2 YYEEEE. As DNA, the CDR3 is TGTGCCAGCAGCTGGGGGTTGGGACAGGGCTTAGGGGAGCCCCAGCATTTT. It encodes CASSWGLGQGLGEPQHF.

The V gene is TRBV7-9, the J gene TRBJ1-2; a possible D gene is TRBD1 (5 bases). Trimming took 4 bases from V and 0 from J, leaving 24 bases between them. The CDR3 totals 19 residues. In germline, CDR1 is SEHNR, CDR2 FQNEAQ (reference sequence). The CDR3 coding sequence is TGTGCCAGCAGCTCCCCACGATTAATGGACACCTTCCCTAACTATGGCTACACCTTC. This gives the protein CASSSPRLMDTFPNYGYTF.

Of note for this clone: The germline gene is not matched at one end of the junction; a read error may be the cause. CDR3 sequence: CASIEAGGPNEQFF. Written as DNA, the CDR3 is TGTGCCAGCATTGAAGCGGGGGGGCCAAATGAGCAGTTCTTC. The chain employs TRBV6-1 and TRBJ2-1, with 10 bases that match TRBD2. This CDR3 has 14 residues. Germline V lookup: CDR1 MNHNS, CDR2 SASEGT.

This chain's CDR3 is CASSLYIIAAKSQETQYF. CDR3 DNA: TGTGCCAGCAGCTTATATATTATAGCCGCGAAAAGCCAAGAGACCCAGTACTTC. The genes are TRBV7-6 and TRBJ2-5; no definite D call. Trimming cost V 2 bases and J 1 base, with 20 bases left between them. This CDR3 has 18 residues. Per germline, CDR1 SGHVS and CDR2 FNYEAQ.

V usage is TRBV5-6 and J usage is TRBJ1-4; tentative D call: TRBD1 (6 bases). The V gene lost 9 bases and the J gene lost 3 bases, with 15 bases spanning the gap. The CDR3 extends over 14 amino acids. From germline, CDR1 is SGHDT and CDR2 YYEEEE. CDR3 in DNA: TGTGCCACCAGTCAAGGACAGCCTAATGAAAAACTGTTTTTT. Translated: CATSQGQPNEKLFF.

The chain has TRBV7-3 and TRBJ2-5, with TRBD1 matching 9 bases. J was trimmed by 3 bases and V by 2 bases; bases with no gene match: 7. Germline V gene lookup returns CDR1 SGHTA and CDR2 FQGTGA. The length of the CDR3 is 16 residues. CDR3 sequence reads: CASSLFGQGNEETQYF. The CDR3 DNA reads TGTGCCAGCAGCTTATTCGGACAGGGGAATGAAGAGACCCAGTACTTC.

The chain combines TRBV11-2 with TRBJ2-7; tentatively, D is TRBD1 (6 bases). The CDR3 extends over 15 amino acids. CDR1 and CDR2 (germline): SGHAT, FQNNGV. The V end was cut by 1 base, the J end by 2 bases, with 12 bases between. The CDR3 region is CASSLGQGQTYEQYF. Written as DNA, the CDR3 is TGTGCCAGCAGCTTAGGCCAGGGGCAAACCTACGAGCAGTACTTC.

The sample holds one count of this clone. The V call is TRBV7-8, the J call TRBJ1-5; TRBD1 matches 9 bases. Germline CDR1 reads SGHVS; CDR2 reads FQNEAQ. The J segment lost 3 bases and the V segment lost 7 bases, leaving 13 bases of the junction unmatched. The CDR3 is 17 residues long. CDR3 coding DNA: TGTGCCAGCACCGAGGGGACCGGGACAGGGAACAATCAGCCCCAGCATTTT. Translating it yields CASTEGTGTGNNQPQHF. The complete variable domain, with remaining parts taken from reference TRBV7-8 and TRBJ1-5, reads GAGVSQSPRYKVAKRGQDVALRCDPISGHVSLFWYQQALGQGPEFLTYFQNEAQLDKSGLPSDRFFAERPEGSVSTLKIQRTQQEDSAVYLCASTEGTGTGNNQPQHFGDGTRLSIL.

The chain links TRBV5-4 to TRBJ2-5; TRBD1 agrees at 9 bases. Germline CDR1 and CDR2: SGHNT and YYREEE (reference sequence). Trimming removed 4 bases from V and 2 bases from J; junction bases left unmatched: 12. This CDR3 contains 17 residues. The CDR3 nucleotides read TGTGCCAGCAGCCCACCGGGACAGGGAATAGGTCAAGAGACCCAGTACTTC. Its protein is CASSPPGQGIGQETQYF.

The J gene is TRBJ2-2, the V gene TRBV12-3 or TRBV12-4; TRBD1 might be the D (5 bases). The CDR3 runs to 13 residues. Trimming took 3 bases from V and 7 from J, leaving 9 bases between them. Here the CDR3 DNA reads TGTGCCAGCAGTTTTAGGGGTGACGGGGAGCTGTTTTTT. This translates into CASSFRGDGELFF.

V and J are TRBV25-1 and TRBJ2-1; no definite D call. CDR1 is MGHDK and CDR2 is SYGVNS in the germline V gene. Trimming took 1 base from V and 12 from J, leaving 7 bases between them. This CDR3 is 11 amino acids long. The CDR3 spells CASSESVMQFF. DNA of the CDR3: TGTGCCAGCAGTGAATCGGTTATGCAGTTCTTC. The whole variable domain, remainder taken from reference TRBV25-1 and TRBJ2-1, is EADIYQTPRYLVIGTGKKITLECSQTMGHDKMYWYQQDPGMELHLIHYSYGVNSTEKGDLSSESTVSRIRTEHFPLTLESARPSHTSQYLCASSESVMQFFGPGTRLTVL.

This chain joins TRBV9 and TRBJ2-1, with 7 bases fitting TRBD1. This CDR3 has 15 residues. Germline V CDR1 and CDR2: SGDLS, YYNGEE. V lost 0 bases to trimming and J lost 5 bases; unmatched junction nucleotides: 5. In DNA form, the CDR3 reads TGTGCCAGCAGCGTAGGGGGACAGAGCAACAATGAGCAGTTCTTC. Translation: CASSVGGQSNNEQFF. The entire variable domain, with the rest obtained from reference TRBV9 and TRBJ2-1, is as follows: DSGVTQTPKHLITATGQRVTLRCSPRSGDLSVYWYQQSLDQGLQFLIQYYNGEERAKGNILERFSAQQFPDLHSELNLSSLELGDSALYFCASSVGGQSNNEQFFGPGTRLTVL.